This entry is about one T cell receptor (beta chain). This entry comes from a study of cytomegalovirus exposure and HLA in healthy donors. Vbeta (60) and Jbeta (13) primers were used in the PCR. The protocol was immunoSEQ multiplex PCR, while the TCRdb copy is restricted to in-frame clones and leaves out a portion. This sample carries about 130,000 clones, approximately 71% of them seen once, and the ten largest clones take roughly 0.9%. The germline V gene has CDR1 GTSNPN and CDR2 SVGIG (reference sequence). V was trimmed by 3 bases and J by 0 bases, leaving 8 bases between them. CDR3 length: 13 residues.

Sample: PBMCs. The chain joins TRBV30 to TRBJ1-2; tentative D call: TRBD1 (6 bases). This clonotype was obtained from an older woman in good health and CMV-seronegative. Written as DNA, the CDR3 is TGTGCCTGGAGGGACAGTTCTAACTATGGCTACACCTTC. Its protein product is CAWRDSSNYGYTF. The full variable domain, its missing parts supplied by reference TRBV30 and TRBJ1-2, is SQTIHQWPATLVQPVGSPLSLECTVEGTSNPNLYWYRQAAGRGLQLLFYSVGIGQISSEVPQNLSASRPQDRQFILSSKKLLLSDSGFYLCAWRDSSNYGYTFGSGTRLTVV.